This T cell receptor beta chain was identified during a study of graft-versus-host responses after intestinal transplantation. In the study overall: Each recipient received anti-thymocyte globulin induction, then tacrolimus and steroids for around three years.

TCRdb's table, derived via immunoSEQ multiplex PCR, lists solely in-frame clones and lacks some. The sample records more than 85,000 clones, 85% to 95% being singletons. V was pared by 0 bases and J by 6 bases, with 6 bases between. CDR1 and CDR2 from the germline V gene are PRHDT and FYEKMQ (reference sequence). The CDR3 contains 12 residues. Concerning this clone: Its matching antigen is unknown.

The material was unstimulated CD8+ T cells sorted from spleen or lymph node cells, obtained before intestinal transplant. This TCR was sampled from a human donor who received an intestinal transplant. The V gene is TRBV13, the J gene TRBJ2-7, with D uncertain. The chain's CDR3 is CASSLGLGEQYF. DNA for the CDR3: TGTGCCAGCAGCTTAGGCCTCGGCGAGCAGTACTTC.